Sequencing of this T cell receptor beta chain was carried out in a study of T cells in women clearing cervical HPV infection. Data came from immunoSEQ multiplex PCR; TCRdb stores just in-frame clones and leaves some out. This repertoire includes approximately 31,000 clones. Details on this clone: Its antigen is currently unknown. The CDR3 end lies 3 residues beyond the end of the read and is filled in from the germline J gene.

Study observations and caveats: Cases and controls were distinguished at AUC around 0.87 by richness and V genes.

Trimming pared 0 bases from V and 2 bases from J, leaving 11 bases between. The CDR3 covers 15 residues. Germline lookup yields CDR1 SGHDT and CDR2 YYEEEE. The rearrangement joins TRBV5-6 to TRBJ1-1, with D possibly matching TRBD1 (6 bases). The TCR originated in a woman aged 18-70 years with a cervical HPV16 infection that either progressed to CIN3+ or cleared (not recorded which). What was sequenced was blood buffy coat. This CDR3 reads CASSLVGRGNTEAFF. The part of the CDR3 DNA that was read is TGTGCCAGCAGCTTGGTTGGCAGGGGCAACACTGAA.